This is a list of T cell receptor beta chains from one sample in a study of blood T cell repertoires in COVID-19. Produced via immunoSEQ multiplex PCR; TCRdb's table is partial and in-frame only. Of 100,000 to 150,000 clones listed, under 90% are singletons. Input material: peripheral blood. The receptors were gathered from a woman aged 60-75 years with acute or convalescent COVID-19. The CDR3 runs from the conserved cysteine through the conserved F or W. The D gene is left open where the match is weak. Only some rows state a clone size, as once, few, many or a class for expanded clones.

clone size: .; V gene: TRBV30; J gene: TRBJ1-1; D gene: TRBD1; CDR3 DNA: TGTGCCTGGAGTGGAGGACAGGGCATGAACACTGAAGCTTTCTTT; CDR3 protein: CAWSGGQGMNTEAFF
clone size: .; V gene: TRBV5-4; J gene: TRBJ2-3; D gene: TRBD1; CDR3 DNA: TGTGCCAGCAGAAAAGGGACAGGGGGCGGCACAGATACGCAGTATTTT; CDR3 protein: CASRKGTGGGTDTQYF
clone size: once; V gene: TRBV19; J gene: TRBJ1-5; D gene: .; CDR3 DNA: TGTGCCAGTAGTATATACGGGGGAGGGTCCTCCAATCAGCCCCAGCATTTT; CDR3 protein: CASSIYGGGSSNQPQHF
clone size: .; V gene: TRBV19; J gene: TRBJ1-2; D gene: TRBD1; CDR3 DNA: TGTGCCAGTATAGGTCACAGGGGGATGGTCGATGGCTACACCTTC; CDR3 protein: CASIGHRGMVDGYTF
clone size: .; V gene: TRBV3-1/TRBV3-2; J gene: TRBJ1-2; D gene: .; CDR3 DNA: TGTGCCAGTACAGGCCGGAGCTATGGCTACACCTTC; CDR3 protein: CASTGRSYGYTF
clone size: .; V gene: TRBV15; J gene: TRBJ1-2; D gene: TRBD1; CDR3 DNA: TGTGCCACCAGCAGAGACATACAGGGGGGTGGCTACACCTTC; CDR3 protein: CATSRDIQGGGYTF
clone size: once; V gene: TRBV12-3/TRBV12-4; J gene: TRBJ2-1; D gene: .; CDR3 DNA: TGTGCCAGCCGGGGTCAGGCCGACAATGAGCAGTTCTTC; CDR3 protein: CASRGQADNEQFF
clone size: few; V gene: TRBV7-3; J gene: TRBJ2-1; D gene: .; CDR3 DNA: TGTGCCAGCAGCCGCTCCGGGACTCTACACAATGAGCAGTTCTTC; CDR3 protein: CASSRSGTLHNEQFF
clone size: .; V gene: TRBV7-9; J gene: TRBJ1-2; D gene: .; CDR3 DNA: TGTGCCAGCAGCTTAAGACAAGAAGATGGCTACACCTTC; CDR3 protein: CASSLRQEDGYTF
clone size: few; V gene: TRBV2; J gene: TRBJ2-2; D gene: .; CDR3 DNA: TGTGCCAGCAGACAGACACTCGCGAACACCGGGGAGCTGTTTTTT; CDR3 protein: CASRQTLANTGELFF
clone size: .; V gene: TRBV7-9; J gene: TRBJ2-1; D gene: .; CDR3 DNA: TGTGTGGCCAGCCTCTCGGCAGGGAATGAGCAGTTCTTC; CDR3 protein: CVASLSAGNEQFF
clone size: .; V gene: TRBV9; J gene: TRBJ1-2; D gene: TRBD1; CDR3 DNA: TGTGCCAGCAGCGATGGAGGGGGGGACAGGGTTTTTTGGGGCTATGGCTACACCTTC; CDR3 protein: CASSDGGGDRVFWGYGYTF
clone size: .; V gene: TRBV2; J gene: TRBJ1-6; D gene: TRBD1; CDR3 DNA: TGTGCCAGCAGGGGGGACAGGGAAGGGAATTCACCCCTCCACTTT; CDR3 protein: CASRGDREGNSPLHF
clone size: .; V gene: TRBV14; J gene: TRBJ1-3; D gene: .; CDR3 DNA: TGTGCCAGCAGCCAAGCCAGGTTATCAGGCTCTGGAAACACCATATATTTT; CDR3 protein: CASSQARLSGSGNTIYF
clone size: .; V gene: TRBV29-1; J gene: TRBJ1-2; D gene: .; CDR3 DNA: TGCAGCGTCGGACGCCTTCTGGGGCGCGAGTATGGCTACACCTTC; CDR3 protein: CSVGRLLGREYGYTF
clone size: few; V gene: TRBV21-1; J gene: TRBJ1-6; D gene: .; CDR3 DNA: TGTGCCAGCAGCCCACAGGGACCAACAGACTATAATTCACCCCTCCACTTT; CDR3 protein: CASSPQGPTDYNSPLHF
clone size: .; V gene: TRBV29-1; J gene: TRBJ1-1; D gene: TRBD1; CDR3 DNA: TGCAGCGCTGATCCGGCAGGGGGCACTGAAGCTTTCTTT; CDR3 protein: CSADPAGGTEAFF
clone size: .; V gene: TRBV9; J gene: TRBJ1-2; D gene: .; CDR3 DNA: TGTGCCAGCAGCGTAGGTAGTTCCCGTAACTATGGCTACACCTTC; CDR3 protein: CASSVGSSRNYGYTF
clone size: few; V gene: TRBV5-5; J gene: TRBJ1-5; D gene: .; CDR3 DNA: TGTGCCAGCAGCGCCCAGACAGATCAGCCCCAGCATTTT; CDR3 protein: CASSAQTDQPQHF
clone size: once; V gene: TRBV7-3; J gene: TRBJ2-5; D gene: .; CDR3 DNA: TGTGCCAGCAGCTCACAGGACAGTACTAGGGGGGAGACCCAGTACTTC; CDR3 protein: CASSSQDSTRGETQYF
clone size: .; V gene: TRBV19; J gene: TRBJ2-6; D gene: TRBD1; CDR3 DNA: TGTGCCAGTAGTTCAGGGGGCGCCGGGGCCAACGTCCTGACTTTC; CDR3 protein: CASSSGGAGANVLTF
clone size: .; V gene: TRBV2; J gene: TRBJ2-2; D gene: TRBD1; CDR3 DNA: TGTGCCAGCAGCCAGGGGGTAGGGGAGCTGTTTTTT; CDR3 protein: CASSQGVGELFF
clone size: .; V gene: TRBV3-1/TRBV3-2; J gene: TRBJ1-1; D gene: .; CDR3 DNA: TGTGCCAGCAGCCCTTACAGAGAGTCTGAAGCTTTCTTT; CDR3 protein: CASSPYRESEAFF
clone size: once; V gene: TRBV5-6; J gene: TRBJ1-5; D gene: .; CDR3 DNA: TGTGCCAGCAGCTTGGGAGGGGGAAATCAGCCCCAGCATTTT; CDR3 protein: CASSLGGGNQPQHF
clone size: .; V gene: TRBV7-3; J gene: TRBJ1-1; D gene: .; CDR3 DNA: TGTGCCAGCAGCCCCGGTGGGAACACTGAAGCTTTCTTT; CDR3 protein: CASSPGGNTEAFF
clone size: once; V gene: TRBV5-4; J gene: TRBJ1-2; D gene: TRBD1; CDR3 DNA: TGTGCCAGCAGCGCCCCGGGACAGGCCCACTATGGCTACACCTTC; CDR3 protein: CASSAPGQAHYGYTF
clone size: .; V gene: TRBV28; J gene: TRBJ1-4; D gene: TRBD1; CDR3 DNA: TGTGCCAGCAGTTTCCAGGGGGCGGGGGAAAAACTGTTTTTT; CDR3 protein: CASSFQGAGEKLFF
clone size: .; V gene: TRBV7-2; J gene: TRBJ2-5; D gene: .; CDR3 DNA: TGTGCCAGCAGCTCCCCCCACTGGCGGGGCAGAGAGACCCAGTACTTC; CDR3 protein: CASSSPHWRGRETQYF
clone size: .; V gene: TRBV11-2; J gene: TRBJ2-6; D gene: TRBD1; CDR3 DNA: TGTGCCAGCAGCTCCCCGGGACAGGGAGGTTCGGGGGCCAACGTCCTGACTTTC; CDR3 protein: CASSSPGQGGSGANVLTF
clone size: few; V gene: TRBV21-1; J gene: TRBJ1-1; D gene: .; CDR3 DNA: TGTGCCAGCAGCAAATTTGACAGGGAGAACACTGAAGCTTTCTTT; CDR3 protein: CASSKFDRENTEAFF
clone size: .; V gene: TRBV2; J gene: TRBJ2-5; D gene: .; CDR3 DNA: TGTGCCAGCAGTGGTGAGCGGGCAGAGACCCAGTACTTC; CDR3 protein: CASSGERAETQYF
clone size: once; V gene: TRBV28; J gene: TRBJ2-7; D gene: TRBD1; CDR3 DNA: TGTGCCAGCAGTCCCGCGGACCCGACAGGGACGTACGAGCAGTACTTC; CDR3 protein: CASSPADPTGTYEQYF
clone size: .; V gene: TRBV24-1; J gene: TRBJ1-2; D gene: .; CDR3 DNA: TGTGCCACCAGTGGCCAGGGCTCCTACTATGGCTACACCTTC; CDR3 protein: CATSGQGSYYGYTF
clone size: .; V gene: TRBV30; J gene: TRBJ1-3; D gene: .; CDR3 DNA: TGTGCCTGGAGTGCGTCGGGGGGCTACGGAAACACCATATATTTT; CDR3 protein: CAWSASGGYGNTIYF
clone size: .; V gene: TRBV18; J gene: TRBJ2-2; D gene: TRBD1; CDR3 DNA: TGTGCCAGCTCACTAACAGGGGGCTTTAACACCGGGGAGCTGTTTTTT; CDR3 protein: CASSLTGGFNTGELFF
clone size: .; V gene: TRBV5-1; J gene: TRBJ1-2; D gene: .; CDR3 DNA: TGCGCCAGCAAACAGGGTTCGCATGGCTACACCTTC; CDR3 protein: CASKQGSHGYTF
clone size: few; V gene: TRBV2; J gene: TRBJ1-1; D gene: .; CDR3 DNA: TGTGCCAGCAGTGAAGCACAGGCTTGGGGAGCTTTCTTT; CDR3 protein: CASSEAQAWGAFF
clone size: .; V gene: TRBV7-8; J gene: TRBJ1-1; D gene: TRBD1; CDR3 DNA: TGTGCCAGCAGCTTATATGTAGGGGGCCCCTACACTGAAGCTTTCTTT; CDR3 protein: CASSLYVGGPYTEAFF
clone size: .; V gene: TRBV6-5; J gene: TRBJ1-1; D gene: .; CDR3 DNA: TGTGCCAGCAGCCCGGGACACGGGAACACTGAAGCTTTCTTT; CDR3 protein: CASSPGHGNTEAFF
clone size: few; V gene: TRBV27; J gene: TRBJ1-1; D gene: .; CDR3 DNA: TGTGCCAGCAGTTTTATGTGGGCTTCCATGAACACTGAAGCTTTCTTT; CDR3 protein: CASSFMWASMNTEAFF
clone size: .; V gene: TRBV6-5; J gene: TRBJ2-3; D gene: .; CDR3 DNA: TGTGCCAGCAGTTGGGCAGGAACAGATACGCAGTATTTT; CDR3 protein: CASSWAGTDTQYF
clone size: .; V gene: TRBV7-9; J gene: TRBJ1-5; D gene: TRBD1; CDR3 DNA: TGTGCCAGCAGCCCGTCGGGACAGGAGTATTTTGGCAATCAGCCCCAGCATTTT; CDR3 protein: CASSPSGQEYFGNQPQHF
clone size: .; V gene: TRBV7-9; J gene: TRBJ1-1; D gene: .; CDR3 DNA: TGTGCCAGCAGCCTTGTAGGCGCAAGGGGTGAAGCTTTCTTT; CDR3 protein: CASSLVGARGEAFF
clone size: .; V gene: TRBV5-4; J gene: TRBJ2-1; D gene: .; CDR3 DNA: TGTGCCAGCAGCCTAGGACTCCTTGGAAATGAGCAGTTCTTC; CDR3 protein: CASSLGLLGNEQFF
clone size: once; V gene: TRBV10-3; J gene: TRBJ1-5; D gene: .; CDR3 DNA: TGTGCCATCAGTCCGGAGGAGAATCAGCCCCAGCATTTT; CDR3 protein: CAISPEENQPQHF
clone size: few; V gene: TRBV7-8; J gene: TRBJ1-5; D gene: TRBD1; CDR3 DNA: TGTGCCAGCAGCTCCCAATCCGGGACAGGGAGGACGCCCCAGCATTTT; CDR3 protein: CASSSQSGTGRTPQHF
clone size: few; V gene: TRBV30; J gene: TRBJ1-1; D gene: .; CDR3 DNA: TGTGCCTGGAGGTGGGGTAGGACAGCGAACACTGAAGCTTTCTTT; CDR3 protein: CAWRWGRTANTEAFF
clone size: .; V gene: TRBV13; J gene: TRBJ2-7; D gene: TRBD1; CDR3 DNA: TGTGCCAGCAGCTCGGGACAGACATTTTCCTACGAGCAGTACTTC; CDR3 protein: CASSSGQTFSYEQYF